The TCR beta chain described here comes from a study of T cell repertoires in cytomegalovirus infection. Broader study findings: Adding up the frequency of public TCR beta families identified people who carried CMV plus the relevant HLA. Ex vivo, HLA-C-restricted CMV-specific TCR beta clonotypes prevailed over the rest of the response.

This clonotype was found many times. Its antigen is currently unknown. At one of its ends the junction is not consistent with the germline gene, which may arise from a read error. The CDR3 consists of 15 residues. The germline V gene encodes CDR1 SGHVS and CDR2 FNYEAQ. Using its own MiXCR run on the reads, TCRdb lists one record per CDR3 protein. The table has about 530,000 distinct CDR3 sequences, about 25% seen once. Sequencing input: PBMCs. The J gene is TRBJ2-7, the V gene TRBV7-6; 12 bases fit TRBD2. This clonotype was obtained from a human donor in good health (CMV status not recorded). Some clones in this sample may be carry-over from other donors' samples. This CDR3 reads CASSLAGGPWDEQYF. The DNA for the CDR3 is TGTGCCAGCAGCCTAGCGGGAGGGCCGTGGGACGAGCAGTACTTC.